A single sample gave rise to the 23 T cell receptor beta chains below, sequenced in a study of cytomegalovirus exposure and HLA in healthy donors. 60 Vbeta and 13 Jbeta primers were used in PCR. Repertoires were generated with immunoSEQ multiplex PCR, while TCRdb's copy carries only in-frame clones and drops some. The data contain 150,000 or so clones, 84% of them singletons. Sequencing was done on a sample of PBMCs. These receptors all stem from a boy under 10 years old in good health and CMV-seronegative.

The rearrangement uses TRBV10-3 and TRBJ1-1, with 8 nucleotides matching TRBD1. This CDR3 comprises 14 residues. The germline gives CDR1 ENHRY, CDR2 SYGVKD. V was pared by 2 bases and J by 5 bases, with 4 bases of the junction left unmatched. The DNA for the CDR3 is TGTGCCATCAGTGAGGACAGGGGAAGGACTGAAGCTTTCTTT. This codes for CAISEDRGRTEAFF.

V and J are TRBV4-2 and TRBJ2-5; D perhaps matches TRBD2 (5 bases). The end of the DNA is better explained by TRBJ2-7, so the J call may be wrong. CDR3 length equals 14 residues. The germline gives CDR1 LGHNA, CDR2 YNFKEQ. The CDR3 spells CASSQVRTGYEQYF. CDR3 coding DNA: TGTGCCAGCAGCCAAGTGAGGACTGGGTACGAGCAGTACTTC.

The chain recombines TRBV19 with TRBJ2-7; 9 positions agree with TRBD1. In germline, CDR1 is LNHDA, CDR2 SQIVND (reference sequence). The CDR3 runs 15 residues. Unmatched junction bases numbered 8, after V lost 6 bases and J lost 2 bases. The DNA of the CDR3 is TGTGCCAGTAGCGGAGACAGGGGGGGACCCTACGAGCAGTACTTC. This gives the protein CASSGDRGGPYEQYF.

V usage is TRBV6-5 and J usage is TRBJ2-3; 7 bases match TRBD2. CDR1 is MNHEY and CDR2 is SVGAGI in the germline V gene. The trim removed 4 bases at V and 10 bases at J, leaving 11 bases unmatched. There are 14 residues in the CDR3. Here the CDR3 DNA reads TGTGCCAGCAGTTGGAGGGGAGGGCCGGTGGCGCAGTATTTT. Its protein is CASSWRGGPVAQYF.

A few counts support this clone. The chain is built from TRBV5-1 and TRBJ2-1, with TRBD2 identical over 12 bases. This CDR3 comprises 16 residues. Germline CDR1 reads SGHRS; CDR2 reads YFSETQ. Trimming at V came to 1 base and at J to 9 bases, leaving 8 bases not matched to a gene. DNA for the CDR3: TGCGCCAGCAGCTTGAGCCTAGCGGGAGGGACGGGTGAGCAGTTCTTC. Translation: CASSLSLAGGTGEQFF. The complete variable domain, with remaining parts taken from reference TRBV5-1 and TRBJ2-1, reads KAGVTQTPRYLIKTRGQQVTLSCSPISGHRSVSWYQQTPGQGLQFLFEYFSETQRNKGNFPGRFSGRQFSNSRSEMNVSTLELGDSALYLCASSLSLAGGTGEQFFGPGTRLTVL.

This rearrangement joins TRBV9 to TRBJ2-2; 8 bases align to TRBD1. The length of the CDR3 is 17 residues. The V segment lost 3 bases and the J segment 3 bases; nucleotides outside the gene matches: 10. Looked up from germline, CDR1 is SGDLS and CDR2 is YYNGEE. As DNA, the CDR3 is TGTGCCAGCAGCGCCAGTCTTTCGACAGGGGACACCGGGGAGCTGTTTTTT. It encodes CASSASLSTGDTGELFF.

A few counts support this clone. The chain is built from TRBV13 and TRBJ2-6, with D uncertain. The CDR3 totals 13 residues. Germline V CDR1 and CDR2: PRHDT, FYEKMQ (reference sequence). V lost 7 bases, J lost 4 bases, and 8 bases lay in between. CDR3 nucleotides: TGTGCCAGCACAGACTTGGGGGCCAACGTCCTGACTTTC. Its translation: CASTDLGANVLTF. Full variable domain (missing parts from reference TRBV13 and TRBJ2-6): AAGVIQSPRHLIKEKRETATLKCYPIPRHDTVYWYQQGPGQDPQFLISFYEKMQSDKGSIPDRFSAQQFSDYHSELNMSSLELGDSALYFCASTDLGANVLTFGAGSRLTVL.

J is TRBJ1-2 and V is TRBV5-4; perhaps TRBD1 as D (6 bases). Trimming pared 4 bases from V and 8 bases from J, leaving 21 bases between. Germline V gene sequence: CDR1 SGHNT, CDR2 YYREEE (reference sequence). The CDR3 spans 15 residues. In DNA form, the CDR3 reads TGTGCCAGCAGCCCGGATGGGGGCCCAGGCTGGGGCTACACCTTC. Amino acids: CASSPDGGPGWGYTF. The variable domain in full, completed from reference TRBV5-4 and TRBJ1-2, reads ETGVTQSPTHLIKTRGQQVTLRCSSQSGHNTVSWYQQALGQGPQFIFQYYREEENGRGNFPPRFSGLQFPNYSSELNVNALELDDSALYLCASSPDGGPGWGYTFGSGTRLTVV.

The CDR3 sequence: CASSQLREGPYNEQFF. The CDR3 DNA follows: TGCGCCAGCAGTCAATTGAGGGAGGGCCCCTACAATGAGCAGTTCTTC. The chain carries TRBV23-1 and TRBJ2-1; TRBD2 agrees at 7 bases. TRBV23-1 is annotated as an ORF whose role is uncertain. J was trimmed by 2 bases and V by 1 base; bases with no gene match: 5. This CDR3 region has 16 residues.

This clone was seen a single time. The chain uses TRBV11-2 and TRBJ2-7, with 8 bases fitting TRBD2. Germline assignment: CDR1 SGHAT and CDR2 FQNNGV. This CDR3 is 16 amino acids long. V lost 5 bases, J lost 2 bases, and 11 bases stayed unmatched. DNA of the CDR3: TGTGCCAGCAGCCCCAGTTTTCGCGGGAGGACCTACGAGCAGTACTTC. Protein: CASSPSFRGRTYEQYF. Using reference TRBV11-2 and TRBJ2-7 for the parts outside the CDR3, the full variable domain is EAGVAQSPRYKIIEKRQSVAFWCNPISGHATLYWYQQILGQGPKLLIQFQNNGVVDDSQLPKDRFSAERLKGVDSTLKIQPAKLEDSAVYLCASSPSFRGRTYEQYFGPGTRLTVT.

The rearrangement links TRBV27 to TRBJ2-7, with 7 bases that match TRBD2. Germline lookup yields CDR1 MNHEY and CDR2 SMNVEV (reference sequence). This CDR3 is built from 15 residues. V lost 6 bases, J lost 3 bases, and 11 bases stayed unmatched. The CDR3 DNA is TGTGCCAGCAGCAACCTAGCGGAACTCTACTACGAGCAGTACTTC. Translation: CASSNLAELYYEQYF.

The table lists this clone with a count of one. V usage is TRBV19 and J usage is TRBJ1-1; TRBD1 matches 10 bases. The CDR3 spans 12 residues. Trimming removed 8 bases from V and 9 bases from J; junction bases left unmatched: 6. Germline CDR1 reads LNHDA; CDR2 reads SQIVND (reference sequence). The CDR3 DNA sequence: TGTGCCAGTGTCCGGGACAGGGGAAAAGCTTTCTTT. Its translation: CASVRDRGKAFF. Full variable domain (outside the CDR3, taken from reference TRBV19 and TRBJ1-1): DGGITQSPKYLFRKEGQNVTLSCEQNLNHDAMYWYRQDPGQGLRLIYYSQIVNDFQKGDIAEGYSVSREKKESFPLTVTSAQKNPTAFYLCASVRDRGKAFFGQGTRLTVV.

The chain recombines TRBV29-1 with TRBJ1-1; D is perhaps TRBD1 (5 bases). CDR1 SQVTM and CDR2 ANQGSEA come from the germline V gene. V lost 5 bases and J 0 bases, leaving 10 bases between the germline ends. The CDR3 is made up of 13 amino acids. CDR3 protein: CSVFRQLNTEAFF. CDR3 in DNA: TGCAGCGTTTTTAGACAGTTGAACACTGAAGCTTTCTTT. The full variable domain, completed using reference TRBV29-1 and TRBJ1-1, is SAVISQKPSRDICQRGTSLTIQCQVDSQVTMMFWYRQQPGQSLTLIATANQGSEATYESGFVIDKFPISRPNLTFSTLTVSNMSPEDSSIYLCSVFRQLNTEAFFGQGTRLTVV.

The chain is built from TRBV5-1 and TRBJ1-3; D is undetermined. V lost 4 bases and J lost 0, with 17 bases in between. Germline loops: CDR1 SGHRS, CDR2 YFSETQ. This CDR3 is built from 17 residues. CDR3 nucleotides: TGCGCCAGCAGCCAAACCAGTCCGGGGTACTCTGGAAACACCATATATTTT. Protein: CASSQTSPGYSGNTIYF.

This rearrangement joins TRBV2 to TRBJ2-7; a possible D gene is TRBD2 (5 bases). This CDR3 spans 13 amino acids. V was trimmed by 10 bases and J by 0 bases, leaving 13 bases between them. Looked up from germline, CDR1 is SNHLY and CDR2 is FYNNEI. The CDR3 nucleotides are TGTGCCAATCGTAGCGCCGACTCCTACGAGCAGTACTTC. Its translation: CANRSADSYEQYF.

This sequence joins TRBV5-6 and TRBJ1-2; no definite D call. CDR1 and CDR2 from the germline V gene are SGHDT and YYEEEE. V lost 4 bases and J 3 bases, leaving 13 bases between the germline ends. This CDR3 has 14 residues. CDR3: CASSRPGPYYGYTF. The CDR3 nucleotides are TGTGCCAGCAGCCGCCCGGGTCCCTACTATGGCTACACCTTC.

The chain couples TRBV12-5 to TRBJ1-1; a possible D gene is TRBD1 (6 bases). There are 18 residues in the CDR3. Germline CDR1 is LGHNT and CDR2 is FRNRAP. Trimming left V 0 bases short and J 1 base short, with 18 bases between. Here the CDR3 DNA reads TGTGCTAGTGGTTTGGTGGTCAGGGGACGGGTGCCGAACACTGAAGCTTTCTTT. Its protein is CASGLVVRGRVPNTEAFF.

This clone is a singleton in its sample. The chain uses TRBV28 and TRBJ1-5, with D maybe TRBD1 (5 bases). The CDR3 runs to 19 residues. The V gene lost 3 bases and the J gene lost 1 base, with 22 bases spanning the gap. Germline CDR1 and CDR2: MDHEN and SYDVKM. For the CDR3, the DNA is TGTGCCAGCAGTTTGGCCTCCCTGGGGGGGATGTCGAGCAATCAGCCCCAGCATTTT. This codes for CASSLASLGGMSSNQPQHF.

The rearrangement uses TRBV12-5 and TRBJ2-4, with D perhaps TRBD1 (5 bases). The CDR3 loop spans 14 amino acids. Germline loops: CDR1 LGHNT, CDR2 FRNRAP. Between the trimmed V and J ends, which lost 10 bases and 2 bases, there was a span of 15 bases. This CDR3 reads CATNGAESKNIQYF. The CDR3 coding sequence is TGTGCTACCAATGGGGCGGAATCCAAAAACATTCAGTACTTC.

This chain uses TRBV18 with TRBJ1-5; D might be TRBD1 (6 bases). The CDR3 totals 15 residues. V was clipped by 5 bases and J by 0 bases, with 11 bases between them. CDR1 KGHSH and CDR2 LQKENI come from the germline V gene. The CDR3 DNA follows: TGTGCCAGCTCAGCCCGACAGGTTAGCAATCAGCCCCAGCATTTT. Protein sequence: CASSARQVSNQPQHF.

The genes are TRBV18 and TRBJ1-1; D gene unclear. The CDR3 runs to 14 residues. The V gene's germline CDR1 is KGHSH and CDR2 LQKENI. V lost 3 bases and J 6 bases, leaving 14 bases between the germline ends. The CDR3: CASSPLTLRAEAFF. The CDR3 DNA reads TGTGCCAGCTCACCCTTGACTCTTCGGGCTGAAGCTTTCTTT.

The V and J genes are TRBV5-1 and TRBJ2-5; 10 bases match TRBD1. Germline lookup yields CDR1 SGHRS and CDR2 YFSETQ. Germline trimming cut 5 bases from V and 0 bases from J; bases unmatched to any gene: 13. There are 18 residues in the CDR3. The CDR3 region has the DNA TGCGCCAGCAGTACCCCCCCGGGACAGGGGTTTTACCAAGAGACCCAGTACTTC. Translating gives CASSTPPGQGFYQETQYF.

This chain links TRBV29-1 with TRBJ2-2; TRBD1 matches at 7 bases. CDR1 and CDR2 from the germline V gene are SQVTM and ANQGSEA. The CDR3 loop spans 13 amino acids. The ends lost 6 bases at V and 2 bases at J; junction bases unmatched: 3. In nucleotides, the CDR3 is TGCAGCGTCGGACAGGCCAACACCGGGGAGCTGTTTTTT. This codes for CSVGQANTGELFF.